This record covers a single T cell receptor beta chain. Its specificity is not known. Sequenced by immunoSEQ multiplex PCR; TCRdb stores in-frame clones only, minus some. The sample shows roughly 60,000 clones, roughly 89% of them seen only once. This record comes from a study of T cell responses to AZD1222 COVID-19 vaccine. V lost 8 bases, J lost 1 base, and 0 bases stayed unmatched. Germline V gene lookup returns CDR1 SNHLY and CDR2 FYNNEI. This CDR3 spans 14 amino acids. Overall study results and limits: Donors in the cohort were predominantly white British and more often female, and clonal diversity was possibly underestimated. Dominant at 160-218 and 743-854, vaccine-associated CD4 TCRs also spanned spike. After two AZD1222 doses, spike-specific TCR breadth and depth rose versus day 0.

The V call is TRBV2, the J call TRBJ2-3; 13 bases agree with TRBD2. The source material was peripheral blood, sampled on day 0 of AZD1222 vaccination. The sequence came from an adult in good health. CDR3 DNA sequence: TGTGCCAGCGGGACTAGCGGGGGCACAGATACGCAGTATTTT. Its translation is CASGTSGGTDTQYF.